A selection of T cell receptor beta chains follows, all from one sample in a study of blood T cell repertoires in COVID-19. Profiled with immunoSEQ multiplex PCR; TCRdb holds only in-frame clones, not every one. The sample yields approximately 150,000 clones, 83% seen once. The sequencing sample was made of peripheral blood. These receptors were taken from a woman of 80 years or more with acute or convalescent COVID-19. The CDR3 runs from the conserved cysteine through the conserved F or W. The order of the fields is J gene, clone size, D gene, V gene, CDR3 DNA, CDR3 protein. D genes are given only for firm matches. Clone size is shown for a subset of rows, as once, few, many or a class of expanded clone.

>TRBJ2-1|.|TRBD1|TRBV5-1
TGCGCCAGCAGCTTCTCCGGGACAGGGATTGACGGTGAGCAGTTCTTC
CASSFSGTGIDGEQFF
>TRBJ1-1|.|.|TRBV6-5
TGTGCCAGCAGTTACGTCTCCAGGGAGGACACTGAAGCTTTCTTT
CASSYVSREDTEAFF
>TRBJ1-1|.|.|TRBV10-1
TGCGCCAGCAGCTGTTTTTTCAGGAGGGATGGGAACACTGAAGCTTTCTTT
CASSCFFRRDGNTEAFF
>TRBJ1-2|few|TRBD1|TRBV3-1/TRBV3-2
TGTGCCAGCAGCCCGACGACAGGGGGTGAGGGTGGCTACACCTTC
CASSPTTGGEGGYTF
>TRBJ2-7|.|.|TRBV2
TGTGCCAGCCGGTTAGGGGAGGTTACCTACGAGCAGTACTTC
CASRLGEVTYEQYF
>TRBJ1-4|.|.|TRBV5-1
TGCGCCAGCAGCTTGGAGACAGGCACTAATGAAAAACTGTTTTTT
CASSLETGTNEKLFF
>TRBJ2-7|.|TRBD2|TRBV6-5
TGTGCCAGCAGTCCCGAAGTGGGGGGGTGGAACGAGCAGTACTTC
CASSPEVGGWNEQYF
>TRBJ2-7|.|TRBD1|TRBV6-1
TGTGCCAGCAGTGAAGAAGCGACAGGGTGGAACGAGCAGTACTTC
CASSEEATGWNEQYF
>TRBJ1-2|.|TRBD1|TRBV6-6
TGTGCCAGCAGTTACCGGGACAGCTTCTATGGCTACACCTTC
CASSYRDSFYGYTF
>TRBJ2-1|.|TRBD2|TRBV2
TGTGCCAGCAGTGAACCCGCGAAAGAGCGGGGGGCCACCTGGGGCTACAATGAGCAGTTCTTC
CASSEPAKERGATWGYNEQFF
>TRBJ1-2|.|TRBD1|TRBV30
TGTGCCTGGAGTGTACTCATCCGGACAGGGAACTATGGCTACACCTTC
CAWSVLIRTGNYGYTF
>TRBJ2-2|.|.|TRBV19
TGTGCCAGTAGTATAGTGGGGCCCCCATTGAACACCGGGGAGCTGTTTTTT
CASSIVGPPLNTGELFF
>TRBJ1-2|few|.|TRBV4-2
TGTGCCAGCAGCCAAGATCTTGCAGGTAGTAACGGTGGCTACACCTTC
CASSQDLAGSNGGYTF
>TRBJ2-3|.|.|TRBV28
TGTGCCAGCAGCCCGGGGGACAGCAGCGCAGATACGCAGTATTTT
CASSPGDSSADTQYF
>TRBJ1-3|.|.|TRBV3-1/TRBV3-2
TGTGCCAGCAGCCAAGATAAGGGGGTTACCGGAAACACCATATATTTT
CASSQDKGVTGNTIYF
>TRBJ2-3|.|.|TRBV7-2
TGTGCCAGCAGCTTAAGGAGCCCCGGGGCAGATACGCAGTATTTT
CASSLRSPGADTQYF
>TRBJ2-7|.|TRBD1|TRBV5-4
TGTGCCAGCAGCAGAGACAGGGGGAACTACGAGCAGTACTTC
CASSRDRGNYEQYF
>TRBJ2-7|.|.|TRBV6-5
TGTGCCAGCCGGGACACGCTTACCTACGAGCAGTACTTC
CASRDTLTYEQYF
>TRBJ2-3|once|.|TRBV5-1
TGCGCCAGCAGCGAGGACTCTCACCGCACAGATACGCAGTATTTT
CASSEDSHRTDTQYF
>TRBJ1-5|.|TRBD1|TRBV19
TGTGCCAGTTCTTACCGGGACAGGGAACAGCCCCAGCATTTT
CASSYRDREQPQHF
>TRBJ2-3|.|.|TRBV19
TGTGCCAGTAGTATAGATGTGACTCCCTTTAGCACAGATACGCAGTATTTT
CASSIDVTPFSTDTQYF
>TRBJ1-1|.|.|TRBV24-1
TGTGCCACCAGTGATTTCCCGGGGTCTGAAGCTTTCTTT
CATSDFPGSEAFF
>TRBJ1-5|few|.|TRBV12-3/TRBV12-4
TGTGCCAGCAGTTTAAAGGGCCGGGAGGCCCAGCATTTT
CASSLKGREAQHF
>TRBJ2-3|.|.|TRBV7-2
TGTGCCAGCAGCTCCTATGTCCCTAACACAGATACGCAGTATTTT
CASSSYVPNTDTQYF
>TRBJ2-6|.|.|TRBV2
TGTGCCAGCATTCTGCTTACAGACCTCTCTGGGGCCAACGTCCTGACTTTC
CASILLTDLSGANVLTF
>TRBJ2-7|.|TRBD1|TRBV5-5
TGTGCCAGCAGCTTATTGGACAGGGGGCGCGTAGGTTACGAGCAGTACTTC
CASSLLDRGRVGYEQYF
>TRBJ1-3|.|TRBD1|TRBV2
TGTGCCAGCGGACAGGGTGCTGGAAACACCATATATTTT
CASGQGAGNTIYF
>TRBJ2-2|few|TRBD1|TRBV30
TGTGCCTGGAGCATAGGACAGGGGAAGCTGTTTTTT
CAWSIGQGKLFF